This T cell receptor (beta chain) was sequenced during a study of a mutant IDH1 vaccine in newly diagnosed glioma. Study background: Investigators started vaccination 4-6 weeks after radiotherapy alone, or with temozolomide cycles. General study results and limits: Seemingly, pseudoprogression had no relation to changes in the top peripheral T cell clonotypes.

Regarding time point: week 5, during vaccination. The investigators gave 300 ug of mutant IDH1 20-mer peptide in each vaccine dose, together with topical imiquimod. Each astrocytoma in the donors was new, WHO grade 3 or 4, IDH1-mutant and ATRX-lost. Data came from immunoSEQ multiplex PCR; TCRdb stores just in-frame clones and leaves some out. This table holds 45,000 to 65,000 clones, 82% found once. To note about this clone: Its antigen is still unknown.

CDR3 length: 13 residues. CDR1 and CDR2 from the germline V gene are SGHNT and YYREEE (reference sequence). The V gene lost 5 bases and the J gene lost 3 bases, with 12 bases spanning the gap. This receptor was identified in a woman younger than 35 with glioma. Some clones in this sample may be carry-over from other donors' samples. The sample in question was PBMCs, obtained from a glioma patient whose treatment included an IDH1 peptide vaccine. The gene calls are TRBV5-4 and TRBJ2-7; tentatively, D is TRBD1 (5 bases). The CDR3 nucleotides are TGTGCCAGCAGTGGGGCCGGAATCTACGAGCAGTACTTC. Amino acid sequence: CASSGAGIYEQYF.